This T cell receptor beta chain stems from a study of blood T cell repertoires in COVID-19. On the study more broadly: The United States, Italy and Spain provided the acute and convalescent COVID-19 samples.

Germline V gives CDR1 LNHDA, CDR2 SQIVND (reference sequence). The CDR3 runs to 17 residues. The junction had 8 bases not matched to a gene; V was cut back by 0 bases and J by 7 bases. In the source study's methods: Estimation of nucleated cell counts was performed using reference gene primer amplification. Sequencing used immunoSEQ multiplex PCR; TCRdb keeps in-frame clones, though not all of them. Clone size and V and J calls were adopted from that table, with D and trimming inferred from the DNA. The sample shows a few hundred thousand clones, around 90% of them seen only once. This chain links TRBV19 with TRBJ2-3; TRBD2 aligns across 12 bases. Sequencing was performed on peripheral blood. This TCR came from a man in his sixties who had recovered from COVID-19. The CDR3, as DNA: TGTGCCAGTAGTATAGATATCCCTAGCGGGGGGGCGCATACGCAGTATTTT. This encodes CASSIDIPSGGAHTQYF.